This TCR beta chain was observed in a study of control samples from healthy donors and cancer patients. Produced via immunoSEQ multiplex PCR; TCRdb's table is partial and in-frame only. The data hold roughly 160,000 clones, with roughly 94% observed a single time. The germline gives CDR1 PRHDT, CDR2 FYEKMQ (reference sequence). J gave up 8 bases and V 5 bases, and 5 bases lay outside the gene matches. The CDR3 is 13 residues long. The source of this sequence is a man aged 60 to 69 with colorectal cancer. The sequencing input was PBMCs. The chain has TRBV13 and TRBJ2-4; TRBD1 matches at 8 bases. The DNA for the CDR3 is TGTGCCAGCAGCGTGGACAGGGCACACATTCAGTACTTC. This codes for CASSVDRAHIQYF.